This T cell receptor beta chain was found in a study of T cell changes during pregnancy in multiple sclerosis. Data came from immunoSEQ multiplex PCR; TCRdb stores just in-frame clones and leaves some out. The sample contains fewer than 90,000 clones, about 89% of which appear only once. The germline gives CDR1 SGHTA, CDR2 FQGNSA. The CDR3 covers 14 residues. Trimming removed 5 bases at V and 4 bases at J, with 11 bases between. This clone has at least ten counts. Sequencing was performed on peripheral blood, taken in the second trimester of pregnancy. The V and J genes are TRBV7-2 and TRBJ2-2; TRBD1 is a possible D gene (6 bases). This receptor was taken from a female donor with multiple sclerosis, enrolled in a pregnancy study. CDR3 DNA: TGTGCCAGCAGCGCTAACAGGGCCACCGGGGAGCTGTTTTTT. This codes for CASSANRATGELFF.